This T cell receptor beta chain was sequenced during a study of CD8+ T cells in alopecia areata. Overall study results and limits: Normal skin's resident alphabeta T cells are sequenced alongside lesional scalp T cells.

The length of the CDR3 is 13 residues. CDR1 SGHRS and CDR2 YFSETQ come from the germline V gene. V was cut by 2 bases and J by 4 bases, with 10 bases left in between. A remark on this clone: Its antigen is undetermined.

TCR sequencing used cDNA made by reverse transcription of extracted RNA. Profiling relied on immunoSEQ multiplex PCR, and the TCRdb table lists in-frame clones only, not all of them. The data show 50,000 to 80,000 clones, 44% seen once. The sequenced sample consisted of NKG2D-low CD8+ T cells sorted from blood. This sequence originates from a human donor with alopecia areata. The chain couples TRBV5-1 to TRBJ2-7; D may be TRBD2 (6 bases). The CDR3 reads CASSFGSDYEQYF. CDR3 DNA sequence: TGCGCCAGCAGCTTCGGGAGCGATTACGAGCAGTACTTC.